Each of the 2 T cell receptor beta chains below was sequenced from the same sample in a study of blood T cell repertoires in COVID-19. Generated by immunoSEQ multiplex PCR, the TCRdb table keeps only in-frame clones and is missing some. The data show roughly 200,000 clones, 85% to 90% seen once. Material: peripheral blood. The source is a woman aged 50 to 60 with COVID-19, enrolled during active disease.

This clone came up a few times. The V call is TRBV11-2, the J call TRBJ1-4, with D unresolved. Looked up from germline, CDR1 is SGHAT and CDR2 is FQNNGV. V was clipped by 5 bases and J by 0 bases, with 13 bases between them. The CDR3 spans 16 residues. CDR3 in amino acids: CASSPPGNPTNEKLFF. The CDR3 region has the DNA TGTGCCAGCAGCCCTCCGGGGAATCCAACTAATGAAAAACTGTTTTTT. Full variable domain (rest looked up from reference TRBV11-2 and TRBJ1-4): EAGVAQSPRYKIIEKRQSVAFWCNPISGHATLYWYQQILGQGPKLLIQFQNNGVVDDSQLPKDRFSAERLKGVDSTLKIQPAKLEDSAVYLCASSPPGNPTNEKLFFGSGTQLSVL.

This clone was counted a single time. The chain has TRBV5-4 and TRBJ1-2, with 7 positions matching TRBD1. The CDR3 has 14 residues. Trimming removed 3 bases from V and 1 base from J; junction bases left unmatched: 3. Germline-derived CDR1 and CDR2 are SGHNT and YYREEE (reference sequence). DNA of the CDR3: TGTGCCAGCAGCTCGACAGGGATTAACTATGGCTACACCTTC. It is translated as CASSSTGINYGYTF.